The clone carrying this T cell receptor beta chain was seen a single time. This entry belongs to a study of blood T cell repertoires in COVID-19. Here immunoSEQ multiplex PCR was the method, and the copy in TCRdb shows in-frame clones only, minus some. The table shows some 73,000 clones, with around nine tenths occurring only once. Germline CDR1 and CDR2: MNHNY and SVGAGI (reference sequence). This CDR3 contains 16 residues. The V segment lost 5 bases and the J segment 7 bases; nucleotides outside the gene matches: 10. What was sequenced was peripheral blood. The genes are TRBV6-6 and TRBJ1-4; 10 bases fit TRBD1. The clonotype originates from an older woman with acute or convalescent COVID-19. DNA for the CDR3: TGTGCCAGCAGTCGAACTCGACAGGGGGCCGGTGAAAAACTGTTTTTT. This encodes CASSRTRQGAGEKLFF.